Each of the 27 T cell receptor beta chains below was sequenced from the same sample in a study of T cells in Graves' hyperthyroidism and ophthalmopathy. RNA transcripts gave rise to amplified TCR beta CDR3 regions. The study used the HTBI primer set for a first-round RT-PCR of the TCR CDR3. In TCRdb, the multiplex PCR reads were re-called with MiXCR into one record per CDR3 protein. The repertoire holds over 150,000 distinct CDR3 sequences, with roughly 17% as singletons. The specimen sequenced was blood. These receptor sequences come from a woman aged 45-60 years with Graves' hyperthyroidism.

The sample holds many counts of this clonotype. This sequence joins TRBV5-1 and TRBJ2-7, with no clear D. The CDR3 length is 12 residues. Germline lookup yields CDR1 SGHRS and CDR2 YFSETQ. V lost 4 bases and J lost 0, with 5 bases in between. CDR3 bases: TGCGCCAGCAGCGAGAGCTCCTACGAGCAGTACTTC. It codes for CASSESSYEQYF.

This clonotype was seen repeatedly, ten times or more. The CDR3, as DNA: TGTGCCAGCTCGAGGGGTGCTAGCGGGAGCTACGAGCAGTACTTC. Translation gives CASSRGASGSYEQYF. The V gene is TRBV18, the J gene TRBJ2-7; 10 positions agree with TRBD2. Trimming at V came to 6 bases and at J to 3 bases, leaving 8 bases not matched to a gene. The CDR3 totals 15 residues. The V gene's germline CDR1 is KGHSH and CDR2 LQKENI.

The chain combines TRBV12-3 or TRBV12-4 with TRBJ2-7; 8 bases are a match to TRBD2. V lost 4 bases, J lost 1 base, and 9 bases stayed unmatched. This CDR3 is built from 16 residues. The CDR3 region is CASSSASGHNSYEQYF. As DNA, the CDR3 is TGTGCCAGCAGTTCCGCTAGCGGGCATAATTCCTACGAGCAGTACTTC.

Ten or more counts support this clonotype. The chain couples TRBV12-5 to TRBJ2-7, with D perhaps TRBD1 (6 bases). Germline V gene data show CDR1 as LGHNT and CDR2 as FRNRAP. Trimming removed 0 bases from V and 3 bases from J, with 12 bases in between. The length of the CDR3 is 15 residues. This CDR3 reads CASGLVLGQSYEQYF. The CDR3 DNA is TGTGCTAGTGGTTTGGTACTGGGACAAAGCTACGAGCAGTACTTC.

The V call is TRBV19, the J call TRBJ2-2; TRBD2 matches at 15 bases. Germline values: CDR1 LNHDA, CDR2 SQIVND (reference sequence). The CDR3 has 18 residues. V lost 4 bases to trimming and J lost 7 bases; unmatched junction nucleotides: 10. CDR3 DNA: TGTGCCAGTAGTACGTGGACTAGCGGGAGGGGGGGCAGCGGGGAGCTGTTTTTT. Translation: CASSTWTSGRGGSGELFF.

This clonotype was picked up many times. The CDR3 reads CASSLSAGGTDTQYF. CDR3 nucleotide sequence: TGTGCCAGCAGTTTATCTGCGGGAGGCACAGATACGCAGTATTTT. V usage is TRBV12-3 or TRBV12-4 and J usage is TRBJ2-3, with 7 bases matching TRBD2. This CDR3 spans 15 amino acids. The trim removed 2 bases at V and 1 base at J, leaving 3 bases unmatched.

The chain recombines TRBV6-2 or TRBV6-3 with TRBJ1-2; a possible D gene is TRBD1 (5 bases). Between the trimmed V and J ends, which lost 2 bases and 6 bases, there was a span of 16 bases. Germline CDR1 reads MNHEY; CDR2 reads SVGEGT. There are 15 residues in the CDR3. Here the CDR3 reads CASSYVRVREDGYTF. CDR3 DNA sequence: TGTGCCAGCAGTTACGTTCGGGTCAGGGAGGATGGCTACACCTTC.

This clonotype has ten or more counts. The V call is TRBV12-3 or TRBV12-4, the J call TRBJ1-4, with 11 nucleotides matching TRBD1. Germline trimming cut 1 base from V and 10 bases from J; bases unmatched to any gene: 2. There are 14 residues in the CDR3. The CDR3 bases are TGTGCCAGCAGTTTAGGGGGACAGGGGGGAAAACTGTTTTTT. Translating gives CASSLGGQGGKLFF.

This sequence joins TRBV2 and TRBJ2-1; D possibly corresponds to TRBD2 (6 bases). Trimming removed 7 bases from V and 2 bases from J, with 15 bases in between. This CDR3 contains 15 residues. The germline gives CDR1 SNHLY, CDR2 FYNNEI. The CDR3 DNA sequence: TGTGCCAGCACCCAAAGGGAGGAGCCCTACAATGAGCAGTTCTTC. The encoded protein is CASTQREEPYNEQFF. The full variable domain, its missing parts supplied by reference TRBV2 and TRBJ2-1, is EPEVTQTPSHQVTQMGQEVILRCVPISNHLYFYWYRQILGQKVEFLVSFYNNEISEKSEIFDDQFSVERPDGSNFTLKIRSTKLEDSAMYFCASTQREEPYNEQFFGPGTRLTVL.

This chain links TRBV3-1 with TRBJ2-3; TRBD2 matches at 15 bases. The CDR3 is 19 amino acids. Trimming removed 4 bases from V and 3 bases from J; junction bases left unmatched: 11. Germline CDR1 LGHDT, CDR2 YNNKEL (reference sequence). The CDR3 protein is CASSLKSGTSGRRTDTQYF. The CDR3 DNA sequence: TGTGCCAGCAGCCTCAAATCCGGGACTAGCGGGAGGAGGACAGATACGCAGTATTTT.

Ten or more counts support this clonotype. The V and J genes are TRBV7-3 and TRBJ2-4; D remains unclear. The CDR3 covers 15 residues. Germline loops: CDR1 SGHTA, CDR2 FQGTGA. Trimming left V 5 bases short and J 8 bases short, with 19 bases between. In DNA form, the CDR3 reads TGTGCCAGCAGCCCGGGTAATAACCAGGCGGACATTCAGTACTTC. Amino acid sequence: CASSPGNNQADIQYF.

This clonotype showed up just a few times. The rearrangement uses TRBV28 and TRBJ1-6, with D unresolved. The V gene's germline CDR1 is MDHEN and CDR2 SYDVKM. The CDR3 has 14 amino acids. Trimming stripped 2 bases from V and 10 bases from J, with 12 bases between. For the CDR3, the DNA is TGTGCCAGCAGTTTACGCCCTCTCGGGTCACCCCTCCACTTT. It codes for CASSLRPLGSPLHF.

This clonotype appeared many times. This chain joins TRBV28 and TRBJ2-1, with a possible D match to TRBD1 (5 bases). CDR3 size: 16 residues. Trimming removed 2 bases at V and 0 bases at J, with 11 bases between. Looked up from germline, CDR1 is MDHEN and CDR2 is SYDVKM. In nucleotides, the CDR3 is TGTGCCAGCAGTTTAGACAGCTTTCTCTCCTACAATGAGCAGTTCTTC. As protein: CASSLDSFLSYNEQFF.

This chain joins TRBV2 and TRBJ2-7; D is tentatively TRBD1 or TRBD2 (5 bases each). The germline V and J ends were trimmed by 7 bases and 0 bases, with 13 bases remaining between them. Per germline, CDR1 SNHLY and CDR2 FYNNEI. The length of the CDR3 is 14 residues. The CDR3 bases are TGTGCCAGCAATTACCGGGACCCCTCCTACGAGCAGTACTTC. Its protein product is CASNYRDPSYEQYF.

Many counts were recorded for this clonotype. The chain employs TRBV7-9 and TRBJ2-1; possibly TRBD2 for D (6 bases). Trimming stripped 0 bases from V and 3 bases from J, with 6 bases between. From germline, CDR1 is SEHNR and CDR2 FQNEAQ (reference sequence). The CDR3 is made up of 14 amino acids. Here the CDR3 DNA reads TGTGCCAGCAGCTTAGCGGACTACTACAATGAGCAGTTCTTC. It translates to CASSLADYYNEQFF.

Concerning this clonotype itself: Since no conserved phenylalanine or tryptophan closes the CDR3, a read error is the likely cause. V and J are TRBV12-5 and TRBJ2-3; D uncertain. This CDR3 has 11 amino acids. Trimming removed 2 bases at V and 3 bases at J, with 0 bases between. Looked up from germline, CDR1 is LGHNT and CDR2 is FRNRAP. CDR3 coding DNA: TGTGCTAGTGGTTTGACAGATACGCAGTATTCT. It yields the protein CASGLTDTQYS.

This clonotype was seen many times. V usage is TRBV27 and J usage is TRBJ2-1; 12 bases fit TRBD2. The V and J ends lost 6 bases and 4 bases, in that order; junction bases with no gene match: 1. The CDR3 spans 14 residues. From germline, CDR1 is MNHEY and CDR2 SMNVEV (reference sequence). The CDR3 sequence: CASRGLAGYNEQFF. The CDR3 nucleotides read TGTGCCAGCAGGGGACTAGCGGGTTACAATGAGCAGTTCTTC.

On this clonotype: This may arise from a read error, as a much more abundant clone is one base away. The V gene is TRBV20-1, the J gene TRBJ1-1; possible D gene TRBD1, 6 bases. Deletions cut 2 bases from V and 2 bases from J, with 15 bases between. CDR1 is DFQATT and CDR2 is SNEGSKA in the germline V gene (reference sequence). The CDR3 has 15 amino acids. The CDR3 loop is CSARRGVRDNTEAFF. The CDR3 region has the DNA TGCAGTGCTAGAAGGGGGGTGAGGGACAACACTGAAGCTTTCTTT.

This clonotype was seen only a few times. The CDR3 nucleotides read TGTGCCAGCAGCCGGCGGGGTTGGAACACTGAAGCTTTCTTT. Amino acid sequence: CASSRRGWNTEAFF. The gene calls are TRBV7-2 and TRBJ1-1; the D is unclear. Trimming shortened V by 5 bases and J by 1 base, and 11 bases separated the two germline ends. The CDR3 has 14 amino acids. CDR1 is SGHTA and CDR2 is FQGNSA in the germline V gene.

CDR3 DNA: TGTGCCAGCAGTGCATCAGGAGTCATCGGGCAGCCCCAGCATTTT. As protein: CASSASGVIGQPQHF. V gene TRBV6-1 combines with J gene TRBJ1-5; D not certain. The CDR3 contains 15 residues. From germline, CDR1 is MNHNS and CDR2 SASEGT. V was trimmed by 4 bases and J by 7 bases, leaving 17 bases between them.

This clonotype was found a few times. This chain joins TRBV9 and TRBJ2-7, with 7 bases aligning to TRBD2. The germline V gene encodes CDR1 SGDLS and CDR2 YYNGEE. The V segment lost 4 bases and the J segment 4 bases; nucleotides outside the gene matches: 11. The CDR3 contains 15 residues. The CDR3 DNA follows: TGTGCCAGCAGCCAAGGGGCGACTAGCCGTTACGAGCAGTACTTC. This gives the protein CASSQGATSRYEQYF.

In its sample, this clonotype was seen a few times. The chain combines TRBV20-1 with TRBJ2-3; 7 bases are shared with TRBD2. V shed 5 bases, J shed 3 bases, and the junction held 11 bases outside the gene matches. CDR3 length equals 15 residues. Germline CDR1 is DFQATT and CDR2 is SNEGSKA (reference sequence). Written as DNA, the CDR3 is TGCAGTGCTGGGGGAGGGCGCGGGAATACAGATACGCAGTATTTT. Protein sequence: CSAGGGRGNTDTQYF.

The rearrangement uses TRBV5-1 and TRBJ2-1; D call uncertain. Between the trimmed V and J ends, which lost 4 bases and 0 bases, there was a span of 11 bases. Germline CDR1 SGHRS, CDR2 YFSETQ. The CDR3 is 15 residues long. The CDR3 nucleotides read TGCGCCAGCAGCATCAGTCATAGCTCCTACAATGAGCAGTTCTTC. Protein: CASSISHSSYNEQFF.

The chain has TRBV5-1 and TRBJ2-3; 9 bases fit TRBD1. The V and J ends lost 0 bases and 4 bases, in that order; junction bases with no gene match: 12. Germline V gene lookup returns CDR1 SGHRS and CDR2 YFSETQ. There are 18 residues in the CDR3. DNA for the CDR3: TGCGCCAGCAGCTTGGGGGGACAGGGACCGTCCTCCCCAGATACGCAGTATTTT. Residues: CASSLGGQGPSSPDTQYF.

There are many counts of this clonotype. This chain joins TRBV5-1 and TRBJ2-5, with 9 bases identical to TRBD2. CDR1 SGHRS and CDR2 YFSETQ come from the germline V gene. The CDR3 covers 16 residues. V was clipped by 0 bases and J by 4 bases; unmatched bases: 7. The CDR3 spells CASSLGLAEGRETQYF. The CDR3 nucleotides are TGCGCCAGCAGCTTGGGACTAGCGGAGGGGAGAGAGACCCAGTACTTC. The entire variable domain, with the rest obtained from reference TRBV5-1 and TRBJ2-5, is as follows: KAGVTQTPRYLIKTRGQQVTLSCSPISGHRSVSWYQQTPGQGLQFLFEYFSETQRNKGNFPGRFSGRQFSNSRSEMNVSTLELGDSALYLCASSLGLAEGRETQYFGPGTRLLVL.

The chain recombines TRBV10-3 with TRBJ2-7, with 10 nucleotides matching TRBD1. Trimming at V came to 6 bases and at J to 4 bases, leaving 12 bases not matched to a gene. CDR3 length equals 16 residues. From germline, CDR1 is ENHRY and CDR2 SYGVKD. This chain's CDR3 is CAIRTDPVGQGYEQYF. DNA for the CDR3: TGTGCCATCAGAACCGACCCGGTGGGACAGGGGTACGAGCAGTACTTC.

The chain carries TRBV6-1 and TRBJ2-7; TRBD1 aligns across 11 bases. Germline V gene lookup returns CDR1 MNHNS and CDR2 SASEGT. This CDR3 has 14 residues. The ends lost 5 bases at V and 5 bases at J; junction bases unmatched: 5. CDR3 protein: CASSRPGQGDEQYF. The CDR3 DNA follows: TGTGCCAGCAGTCGACCGGGACAGGGGGACGAGCAGTACTTC.